The rows below give T cell receptor beta chains drawn from one sample of a study of T cells in Graves' hyperthyroidism and ophthalmopathy. TCRdb itself ran the multiplex PCR reads through MiXCR, one entry per CDR3 protein. The sample lists 130,000 to 150,000 distinct CDR3 sequences, roughly a fifth occurring once. The specimen sequenced was blood. Every receptor here comes from a woman aged 45-65 years with Graves' hyperthyroidism that later progressed to Graves' ophthalmopathy. Each CDR3 is given with its conserved first and last residue. The D gene is left open where the match is weak. A clone size is listed for some rows: how often the clone was seen (once, few, many), or a class if it is expanded.

>15|few|TRBV6-1|-|TRBJ2-3
CASSSQGADTDTQYF
TGTGCCAGCAGTTCTCAGGGAGCGGACACAGATACGCAGTATTTT
>15|many|TRBV5-1|-|TRBJ1-3
CASSTRAGSGNTIYF
TGCGCCAGCAGCACGCGCGCCGGCTCCGGAAACACCATATATTTT
>15|many|TRBV27|-|TRBJ2-7
CASSPIPFSSYEQYF
TGTGCCAGCAGTCCCATTCCTTTTAGCTCCTACGAGCAGTACTTC
>14|many|TRBV14|-|TRBJ2-7
CASSHRRGLYEQYF
TGTGCCAGCAGCCACCGCAGGGGTCTCTACGAGCAGTACTTC
>15|many|TRBV6-1|-|TRBJ1-5
CASSEGSQPYQPQHF
TGTGCCAGCAGTGAAGGGAGTCAGCCCTATCAGCCCCAGCATTTT
>14|-|TRBV19|-|TRBJ1-1
CASIAYGMNTEAFF
TGTGCCAGTATCGCGTATGGGATGAATACTGAAGCTTTCTTT
>16|-|TRBV28|-|TRBJ1-3
CASSSLTWGNGNTIYF
TGTGCCAGCAGTTCCCTCACGTGGGGTAATGGAAACACCATATATTTT
>15|few|TRBV5-1|TRBD2|TRBJ2-7
CASSLVGSGTYEQYF
TGCGCCAGCAGCTTGGTTGGTAGCGGGACCTACGAGCAGTACTTC
>14|many|TRBV30|TRBD1|TRBJ2-7
CAWSVGVTGMEQYF
TGTGCCTGGAGTGTAGGAGTGACAGGGATGGAGCAGTACTTC
>14|few|TRBV28|TRBD1|TRBJ2-2
CASWDRGSTGELFF
TGTGCCAGCTGGGACAGGGGGTCCACCGGGGAGCTGTTTTTT
>14|-|TRBV15|-|TRBJ2-5
CATSRTGRWETQYF
TGTGCCACCAGCAGAACGGGGCGGTGGGAGACCCAGTACTTC
>15|few|TRBV18|-|TRBJ2-5
CASSPRPVAQETQYF
TGTGCCAGCTCACCAAGGCCAGTAGCGCAAGAGACCCAGTACTTC
>15|-|TRBV20-1|-|TRBJ2-4
CSAFLGGSAKNIQYF
TGCAGTGCTTTTCTAGGGGGTTCAGCCAAAAACATTCAGTACTTC
>19|many|TRBV3-1|-|TRBJ2-6
CASSQKTSLTLSGANVLTF
TGTGCCAGCAGCCAAAAGACAAGTCTTACCTTATCTGGGGCCAACGTCCTGACTTTC
>15|many|TRBV14|-|TRBJ1-1
CASSHFGGGDTEAFF
TGTGCCAGCAGCCATTTCGGGGGTGGGGATACTGAAGCTTTCTTT
>16|many|TRBV28|-|TRBJ2-7
CASSFLFGFLRTEQYF
TGTGCCAGCAGTTTCTTGTTCGGGTTCCTTCGAACCGAGCAGTACTTC
>13|few|TRBV4-1|-|TRBJ2-1
CASSQASYNEQFF
TGCGCCAGCAGCCAAGCATCCTACAATGAGCAGTTCTTC
>14|many|TRBV12-3/TRBV12-4|TRBD1|TRBJ1-6
CASSSGTDNSPLHF
TGTGCCAGCAGTAGCGGGACAGATAATTCACCCCTCCACTTT
>15|many|TRBV3-1|TRBD1|TRBJ1-2
CASSPRTGGMYGYTF
TGTGCCAGCAGCCCACGGACAGGGGGCATGTATGGCTACACCTTC
>13|many|TRBV12-3/TRBV12-4|-|TRBJ1-2
CASSPAYFYGYTF
TGTGCCAGCAGTCCGGCCTACTTCTATGGCTACACCTTC
>16|-|TRBV19|-|TRBJ2-2
CASSSKRSSNTGELFF
TGTGCCAGTAGTAGCAAGCGGTCTTCGAACACCGGGGAGCTGTTTTTT
>15|few|TRBV28|-|TRBJ1-4
CASSAQGTTNEKLFF
TGTGCCAGCAGTGCCCAGGGAACAACTAATGAAAAACTGTTTTTT